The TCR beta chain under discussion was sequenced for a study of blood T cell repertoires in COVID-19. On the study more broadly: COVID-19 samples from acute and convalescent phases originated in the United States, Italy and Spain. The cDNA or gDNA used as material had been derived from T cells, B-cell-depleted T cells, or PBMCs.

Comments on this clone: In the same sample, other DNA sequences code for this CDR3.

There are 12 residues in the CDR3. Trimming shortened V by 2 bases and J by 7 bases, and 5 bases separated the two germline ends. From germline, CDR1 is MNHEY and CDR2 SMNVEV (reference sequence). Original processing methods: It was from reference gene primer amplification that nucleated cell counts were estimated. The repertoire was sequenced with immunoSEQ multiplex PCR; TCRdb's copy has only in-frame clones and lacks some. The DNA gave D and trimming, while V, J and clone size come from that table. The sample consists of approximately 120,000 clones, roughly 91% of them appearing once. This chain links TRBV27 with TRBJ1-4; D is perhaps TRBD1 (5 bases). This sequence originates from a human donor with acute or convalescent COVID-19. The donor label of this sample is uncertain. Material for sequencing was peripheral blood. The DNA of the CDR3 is TGTGCCAGCAGTTTAAGGGGTGAAAAACTGTTTTTT. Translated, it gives CASSLRGEKLFF.